Presented here are 23 T cell receptor beta chains from one specimen sequenced in a study of cytomegalovirus exposure and HLA in healthy donors. The PCR ran on 60 Vbeta and 13 Jbeta primers. The protocol was immunoSEQ multiplex PCR, while the TCRdb copy is restricted to in-frame clones and leaves out a portion. The data show about 150,000 clones, roughly four fifths seen once. Sequenced sample: PBMCs. The origin of the receptors is a man younger than 30 in good health and CMV-seronegative.

This clone was seen only once. This chain joins TRBV5-1 and TRBJ1-2, with D possibly TRBD1 on 6 matching bases. V lost 6 bases and J lost 2, with 14 bases in between. CDR1 is SGHRS and CDR2 is YFSETQ in the germline V gene. This CDR3 spans 14 amino acids. CDR3 sequence: CASTRTTGNYGYTF. CDR3 nucleotide sequence: TGCGCCAGCACCCGAACTACAGGGAACTATGGCTACACCTTC.

This clone turned up a few times. The genes are TRBV25-1 and TRBJ1-1; unclear D gene. The CDR3 totals 13 residues. Trimming left V 5 bases short and J 4 bases short, with 11 bases between. Per the germline V gene, CDR1 is MGHDK and CDR2 is SYGVNS. This CDR3 reads CASSPLGGTEAFF. The CDR3 nucleotides are TGTGCCAGCAGTCCTCTAGGCGGCACTGAAGCTTTCTTT. The full variable domain, in which reference TRBV25-1 and TRBJ1-1 provide the parts outside the CDR3, is EADIYQTPRYLVIGTGKKITLECSQTMGHDKMYWYQQDPGMELHLIHYSYGVNSTEKGDLSSESTVSRIRTEHFPLTLESARPSHTSQYLCASSPLGGTEAFFGQGTRLTVV.

The sample holds one count of this clone. This sequence joins TRBV4-3 and TRBJ1-2; the D gene is possibly TRBD1 (6 bases). In germline, CDR1 is LGHNA, CDR2 YSLEER. CDR3 length equals 17 residues. Trimming stripped 1 base from V and 4 bases from J, with 19 bases between. The CDR3 protein is CASSQVGRGAEGYGYTF. DNA of the CDR3: TGCGCCAGCAGCCAAGTGGGTCGGGGGGCAGAGGGCTATGGCTACACCTTC.

This chain links TRBV6-6 with TRBJ1-1; a possible D gene is TRBD1 (5 bases). The CDR3 contains 14 residues. From germline, CDR1 is MNHNY and CDR2 SVGAGI (reference sequence). V lost 5 bases and J 4 bases, leaving 14 bases between the germline ends. The CDR3 here is CASSAAGGGTEAFF. The CDR3 DNA follows: TGTGCCAGCAGTGCTGCCGGGGGAGGCACTGAAGCTTTCTTT.

V usage is TRBV6-5 and J usage is TRBJ2-1; weak D call: TRBD2 (5 bases). CDR1 is MNHEY and CDR2 is SVGAGI in the germline V gene. V was shortened by 5 bases and J by 6 bases, with 17 bases between the two germline ends. The CDR3 has 15 amino acids. The CDR3 DNA reads TGTGCCAGCAGTCTCCCCCGGGCTGGAGGCAATGAGCAGTTCTTC. Protein sequence: CASSLPRAGGNEQFF.

The rearrangement joins TRBV2 to TRBJ1-5; 9 bases are shared with TRBD1. The germline V gene encodes CDR1 SNHLY and CDR2 FYNNEI. The CDR3 sequence is 16 residues long. V lost 2 bases, J lost 3 bases, and 5 bases stayed unmatched. CDR3 coding DNA: TGTGCCAGCAGTGAAATGGGACAGGGACACAATCAGCCCCAGCATTTT. This codes for CASSEMGQGHNQPQHF.

V and J are TRBV11-2 and TRBJ2-3, with no clear D. Germline V lookup: CDR1 SGHAT, CDR2 FQNNGV. CDR3 length: 15 residues. Trimming took 5 bases from V and 0 from J, leaving 12 bases between them. The CDR3 sequence: CASSAAPTSTDTQYF. CDR3 in DNA: TGTGCCAGCAGCGCTGCCCCCACTAGCACAGATACGCAGTATTTT.

This rearrangement joins TRBV14 to TRBJ2-1, with D perhaps matching TRBD1 (6 bases). Germline V gene data show CDR1 as SGHDN and CDR2 as FVKESK. V lost 4 bases to trimming and J lost 6 bases, with 10 bases between them. CDR3 length: 13 residues. CDR3 in amino acids: CASSLLTGNEQFF. In nucleotides, the CDR3 is TGTGCCAGCAGCCTCCTGACAGGCAATGAGCAGTTCTTC. Full variable domain (outside the CDR3, taken from reference TRBV14 and TRBJ2-1): EAGVTQFPSHSVIEKGQTVTLRCDPISGHDNLYWYRRVMGKEIKFLLHFVKESKQDESGMPNNRFLAERTGGTYSTLKVQPAELEDSGVYFCASSLLTGNEQFFGPGTRLTVL.

The rearrangement links TRBV18 to TRBJ2-1; TRBD2 matches at 11 bases. Trimming cost V 2 bases and J 6 bases; bases outside gene matches: 6. CDR1 is KGHSH, CDR2 LQKENI, per germline. The CDR3 runs to 16 residues. As DNA, the CDR3 is TGTGCCAGCTCACCAGCCGGGACTAGCGGCACCAATGAGCAGTTCTTC. Translated, it gives CASSPAGTSGTNEQFF.

The J gene is TRBJ1-5, the V gene TRBV5-5; D gene ambiguous. Germline V gene data show CDR1 as SGHKS and CDR2 as YYEKEE (reference sequence). The CDR3 runs 16 residues. Trimming stripped 3 bases from V and 2 bases from J, with 15 bases between. The CDR3: CASSYLFGLGNQPQHF. The CDR3 coding sequence is TGTGCCAGCAGCTATCTCTTCGGGTTGGGCAATCAGCCCCAGCATTTT.

This chain connects TRBV25-1 to TRBJ1-6; 11 nucleotides line up with TRBD1. The CDR3 totals 14 residues. Losses at the gene ends were 9 bases for V and 8 bases for J; bases not matched to a gene: 6. The germline V gene encodes CDR1 MGHDK and CDR2 SYGVNS. This chain's CDR3 is CASRTGGWHSPLHF. The CDR3 DNA reads as TGTGCCAGTCGGACAGGGGGCTGGCATTCACCCCTCCACTTT.

This sequence joins TRBV25-1 and TRBJ1-2, with 9 bases lining up with TRBD1. V shed 6 bases, J shed 4 bases, and the junction held 18 bases outside the gene matches. The CDR3 has 18 amino acids. Germline values: CDR1 MGHDK, CDR2 SYGVNS. The CDR3 region has the DNA TGTGCCAGCAGCCCACACGAGGGCACAGGGGGCGTTCCCTATGGCTACACCTTC. It codes for CASSPHEGTGGVPYGYTF.

The chain employs TRBV7-9 and TRBJ2-7; TRBD1 matches at 7 bases. The CDR3 has 15 amino acids. With V trimmed by 5 bases and J by 2 bases, 9 bases remained unmatched. Germline CDR1 and CDR2: SEHNR and FQNEAQ (reference sequence). CDR3 in DNA: TGTGCCAGCAGCCAGGGACAGAACTTCACCTACGAGCAGTACTTC. This translates into CASSQGQNFTYEQYF.

The rearrangement uses TRBV5-1 and TRBJ2-7; 11 nucleotides line up with TRBD2. The CDR3 is 17 residues long. Germline assignment: CDR1 SGHRS and CDR2 YFSETQ. V dropped 3 bases and J dropped 2; count of bases not matched to a gene: 10. CDR3 sequence: CASSSSFSGGAAYEQYF. CDR3 bases: TGCGCCAGCAGCTCTTCCTTTAGCGGGGGGGCGGCCTACGAGCAGTACTTC.

The rearrangement links TRBV10-3 to TRBJ2-5; a possible D gene is TRBD2 (5 bases). CDR1 and CDR2 from the germline V gene are ENHRY and SYGVKD. The CDR3 extends over 13 amino acids. Trimming took off 4 bases at V and 11 bases at J, with 17 bases between the two ends. CDR3 sequence: CAISVSQLEEQYF. The CDR3 DNA reads TGTGCCATCAGTGTTTCACAATTGGAGGAGCAGTACTTC.

The chain joins TRBV19 to TRBJ2-1; D might be TRBD2 (6 bases). The CDR3 spans 18 residues. V was cut by 3 bases and J by 0 bases, with 18 bases left in between. CDR1 and CDR2 (germline): LNHDA, SQIVND (reference sequence). Here the CDR3 reads CASSIGGLLQSSYNEQFF. The CDR3 DNA reads TGTGCCAGTAGTATCGGGGGACTTCTCCAGAGCTCCTACAATGAGCAGTTCTTC.

This rearrangement joins TRBV19 to TRBJ1-3; 7 bases align to TRBD1. The junction had 10 bases not matched to a gene; V was cut back by 5 bases and J by 0 bases. Germline lookup yields CDR1 LNHDA and CDR2 SQIVND (reference sequence). CDR3 length equals 17 residues. DNA of the CDR3: TGTGCCAGTAGTTTCGGGACAGTGATGAGCTCTGGAAACACCATATATTTT. It specifies CASSFGTVMSSGNTIYF.

As DNA, the CDR3 is TGTGCCAGCAGCGTAGGACAGGGCGGGCGTGGCTACACCTTC. It specifies CASSVGQGGRGYTF. This chain joins TRBV9 and TRBJ1-2; TRBD1 matches 7 bases. CDR1 and CDR2 from the germline V gene are SGDLS and YYNGEE. The J segment lost 7 bases and the V segment lost 0 bases, leaving 6 bases of the junction unmatched. The CDR3 contains 14 residues.

This chain connects TRBV19 to TRBJ1-1; no reliable D call. Germline loops: CDR1 LNHDA, CDR2 SQIVND (reference sequence). The CDR3 is 15 residues long. V gave up 3 bases and J gave up 1 base, with 12 bases separating them. In DNA form, the CDR3 reads TGTGCCAGTAGTATCCCCTCAACACAGAACACTGAAGCTTTCTTT. Amino acids: CASSIPSTQNTEAFF. The variable domain in full, with the rest retrieved from reference TRBV19 and TRBJ1-1, is DGGITQSPKYLFRKEGQNVTLSCEQNLNHDAMYWYRQDPGQGLRLIYYSQIVNDFQKGDIAEGYSVSREKKESFPLTVTSAQKNPTAFYLCASSIPSTQNTEAFFGQGTRLTVV.

The chain has TRBV6-5 and TRBJ2-7; D uncertain. Trimming stripped 6 bases from V and 4 bases from J, with 10 bases between. Per germline, CDR1 MNHEY and CDR2 SVGAGI. The CDR3 has 12 residues. CDR3: CASRRTAYEQYF. The CDR3 bases are TGTGCCAGCAGACGAACTGCGTACGAGCAGTACTTC.

The rearrangement uses TRBV7-6 and TRBJ2-2; perhaps TRBD1 as D (5 bases). This CDR3 comprises 16 residues. Germline CDR1 and CDR2: SGHVS and FNYEAQ. V was cut by 1 base and J by 0 bases, with 9 bases left in between. In nucleotides, the CDR3 is TGTGCCAGCAGCTTAGTTACGACAGCGAACACCGGGGAGCTGTTTTTT. It translates to CASSLVTTANTGELFF.

This sequence joins TRBV7-8 and TRBJ1-5; TRBD1 might be the D (5 bases). The CDR3 runs 13 residues. V lost 1 base to trimming and J lost 13 bases, with 14 bases between them. Germline V gives CDR1 SGHVS, CDR2 FQNEAQ. The CDR3 nucleotides read TGTGCCAGCAGCTTAGGGGGCGGGGAAGGGCAGCATTTT. Translated: CASSLGGGEGQHF.

This clone was picked up one time. The chain links TRBV27 to TRBJ1-2; the D is unclear. The germline CDR1 and CDR2 sequences are MNHEY and SMNVEV (reference sequence). There are 14 residues in the CDR3. V lost 2 bases and J lost 8, with 15 bases in between. The DNA of the CDR3 is TGTGCCAGCAGTTTAAGTTCAGCCCGCAGGGGCTACACCTTC. Translating gives CASSLSSARRGYTF.